This T cell receptor (beta chain) was sequenced for a study of CD8 T cells in ankylosing spondylitis. General observations from the study: Some motif variants were previously reported in reactive arthritis synovial fluid and blood. The authors reported significant enrichment of disease-linked clones in matched ankylosing spondylitis synovial fluid. Relatively rare in peripheral blood, disease-linked clones were also CD8+. Within ankylosing spondylitis blood, a TCR beta motif made up of seven or eight highly homologous variants appeared to be characteristic.

This clonotype was seen ten or more times. The antigen remains undetermined. The germline gives CDR1 SQVTM, CDR2 ANQGSEA. The length of the CDR3 is 14 residues. V lost 4 bases and J 0 bases, leaving 11 bases between the germline ends. TCRdb ran MiXCR on the 5' RACE reads and lists one entry per CDR3 protein. This table has hundreds of thousands of distinct CDR3 sequences, approximately 12% appearing once. The V call is TRBV29-1, the J call TRBJ2-3; D gene uncertain. The origin of this receptor is a male donor with ankylosing spondylitis. The sequenced material came from blood, either unsorted or a sorted T cell fraction (not recorded which). The CDR3 DNA reads as TGCAGCGTTGTCGAAATCTCTAGCACAGATACGCAGTATTTT. Protein sequence: CSVVEISSTDTQYF.